This TCR beta chain was profiled in a study of immune evolution from preneoplasia to lung adenocarcinoma. The data were produced by immunoSEQ multiplex PCR, yet TCRdb's version contains in-frame clones alone and is incomplete. The sample gives 6,000 to 7,000 clones, roughly 80% of which show up once; roughly 3.2% is in the top ten. V lost 3 bases and J lost 0; bases outside the gene matches: 1. The CDR3 runs 15 residues. The germline V gene encodes CDR1 MRHNA and CDR2 SNTAGT. This TCR was sampled from a donor of 70 years or more with lung adenocarcinoma. Sequenced sample: FFPE lung adenocarcinoma in situ tissue. V is TRBV6-4 and J is TRBJ1-5; TRBD1 matches at 8 bases. The CDR3 loop is CASSETGGSNQPQHF. In DNA form, the CDR3 reads TGTGCCAGCAGTGAAACAGGGGGTAGCAATCAGCCCCAGCATTTT.